One and the same sample provided the 16 T cell receptor beta chains below, sequenced in a study of blood T cell repertoires in COVID-19. Clones were read by immunoSEQ multiplex PCR, and TCRdb kept only the in-frame ones, dropping some. Of some 380,000 clones listed, 88% were seen once; the top ten hold about 2.1%. Sequences were obtained from PBMCs or T cells enriched from blood (not recorded which). The receptors originated from a woman aged 40 to 55 with acute COVID-19.

The count of this clone is one. The J gene is TRBJ1-5, the V gene TRBV7-8; TRBD1 might be the D (6 bases). The CDR3 runs 16 residues. Germline CDR1 SGHVS, CDR2 FQNEAQ. V shed 5 bases and J shed 0 bases, with 14 bases lying between them. Here the CDR3 DNA reads TGTGCCAGCAGCCCTTACAGGGTCAGTAGCAATCAGCCCCAGCATTTT. This sequence encodes CASSPYRVSSNQPQHF.

The J gene is TRBJ2-2, the V gene TRBV19; weak D call: TRBD2 (6 bases). There are 15 residues in the CDR3. Germline CDR1 and CDR2: LNHDA and SQIVND (reference sequence). V was trimmed by 3 bases and J by 5 bases, leaving 13 bases between them. CDR3 bases: TGTGCCAGTAGTATCAATGACGGGAGAACCGGGGAGCTGTTTTTT. It codes for CASSINDGRTGELFF.

This chain connects TRBV5-1 to TRBJ2-2; 11 nucleotides match TRBD1. The CDR3 extends over 18 amino acids. V gave up 4 bases and J gave up 1 base; unmatched junction bases: 9. Germline CDR1 is SGHRS and CDR2 is YFSETQ. In DNA, the CDR3 is TGCGCCAGCAGCGCCTGGGACAGGGGGTCGAGGAACACCGGGGAGCTGTTTTTT. This gives the protein CASSAWDRGSRNTGELFF.

This rearrangement joins TRBV7-8 to TRBJ2-3; D is uncertain. CDR3 size: 14 residues. Germline assignment: CDR1 SGHVS and CDR2 FQNEAQ. Trimming stripped 2 bases from V and 6 bases from J, with 12 bases between. For the CDR3, the DNA is TGTGCCAGCAGCTTACAACCCCTCCGGGATACGCAGTATTTT. Encoded protein: CASSLQPLRDTQYF.

J is TRBJ1-5 and V is TRBV6-1; D is uncertain. With 2 bases removed from V and 7 bases from J, the gap between germline ends came to 9 bases. The CDR3 totals 13 residues. Germline values: CDR1 MNHNS, CDR2 SASEGT. CDR3 loop: CASSESFGQPQHF. The DNA of the CDR3 is TGTGCCAGCAGTGAATCGTTCGGGCAGCCCCAGCATTTT.

The V gene is TRBV7-9, the J gene TRBJ1-5, with a weak D call TRBD1 (5 bases). V was trimmed by 0 bases and J by 6 bases, leaving 18 bases between them. The CDR3 has 17 residues. Germline values: CDR1 SEHNR, CDR2 FQNEAQ (reference sequence). The CDR3 region is CASSLARLGRGGQPQHF. DNA of the CDR3: TGTGCCAGCAGCTTAGCGCGCTTAGGGAGGGGCGGTCAGCCCCAGCATTTT.

The chain has TRBV7-2 and TRBJ1-5, with D unresolved. This CDR3 is 15 amino acids long. Germline V CDR1 and CDR2: SGHTA, FQGNSA. Between the trimmed V and J ends, which lost 3 bases and 0 bases, there was a span of 9 bases. The CDR3 DNA is TGTGCCAGCAGCTTGTGGCGGGCTAGCAATCAGCCCCAGCATTTT. This translates into CASSLWRASNQPQHF. The whole variable domain, remainder taken from reference TRBV7-2 and TRBJ1-5, is GAGVSQSPSNKVTEKGKDVELRCDPISGHTALYWYRQSLGQGLEFLIYFQGNSAPDKSGLPSDRFSAERTGGSVSTLTIQRTQQEDSAVYLCASSLWRASNQPQHFGDGTRLSIL.

This rearrangement joins TRBV7-9 to TRBJ1-2; possibly TRBD1 for D (6 bases). This CDR3 spans 12 amino acids. Trimming cost V 4 bases and J 7 bases, with 10 bases left between them. Germline V gives CDR1 SEHNR, CDR2 FQNEAQ (reference sequence). CDR3 bases: TGTGCCAGCAGCTACACAGGGACTGGCTACACCTTC. Amino acids: CASSYTGTGYTF.

V and J are TRBV27 and TRBJ2-1; 8 positions match TRBD2. Trimming removed 0 bases from V and 0 bases from J; junction bases left unmatched: 1. The V gene's germline CDR1 is MNHEY and CDR2 SMNVEV (reference sequence). The CDR3 loop spans 16 amino acids. The chain's CDR3 is CASSLSSGDSYNEQFF. CDR3 coding DNA: TGTGCCAGCAGTTTATCTAGCGGGGACTCCTACAATGAGCAGTTCTTC.

The chain combines TRBV4-1 with TRBJ2-7, with 9 bases that match TRBD2. Per germline, CDR1 MGHRA and CDR2 YSYEKL. V lost 4 bases to trimming and J lost 0 bases; unmatched junction nucleotides: 7. This CDR3 region has 16 residues. This CDR3 reads CASSPNAGGASYEQYF. The CDR3, as DNA: TGCGCCAGCAGCCCCAACGCGGGGGGGGCCTCCTACGAGCAGTACTTC.

This rearrangement joins TRBV6-5 to TRBJ2-4, with a possible D match to TRBD1 (6 bases). The germline V gene has CDR1 MNHEY and CDR2 SVGAGI. The CDR3 is made up of 14 amino acids. The V end was cut by 6 bases, the J end by 6 bases, with 15 bases between. CDR3: CASRKGGAGNIQYF. The CDR3 nucleotides read TGTGCCAGCAGGAAAGGGGGTGCAGGAAACATTCAGTACTTC.

This clone showed up just once. This chain joins TRBV5-1 and TRBJ2-1; 7 positions agree with TRBD1. With V trimmed by 7 bases and J by 8 bases, 9 bases remained unmatched. The CDR3 totals 13 residues. Germline CDR1 is SGHRS and CDR2 is YFSETQ. The CDR3 region has the DNA TGCGCCAGCGGAAAAGAGGGGGCTGATGAGCAGTTCTTC. It encodes CASGKEGADEQFF.

V is TRBV5-4 and J is TRBJ1-1; D is perhaps TRBD1 (6 bases). The CDR3 length is 15 residues. The V gene lost 1 base and the J gene lost 6 bases, with 16 bases spanning the gap. Germline V lookup: CDR1 SGHNT, CDR2 YYREEE (reference sequence). CDR3 DNA sequence: TGTGCCAGCAGCTTGAGGGGGGGACGAAAGGCTGAAGCTTTCTTT. Translation: CASSLRGGRKAEAFF.

This sequence joins TRBV7-2 and TRBJ2-2, with TRBD2 identical over 9 bases. CDR1 and CDR2 (germline): SGHTA, FQGNSA. CDR3 size: 17 residues. V was clipped by 1 base and J by 6 bases; unmatched bases: 9. CDR3 protein: CASSLDIVRTSAGELFF. As DNA, the CDR3 is TGTGCCAGCAGCTTAGATATCGTTCGGACTAGCGCCGGGGAGCTGTTTTTT.

V and J are TRBV11-2 and TRBJ2-7; unclear D gene. In germline, CDR1 is SGHAT, CDR2 FQNNGV. The V gene lost 0 bases and the J gene lost 2 bases, with 8 bases spanning the gap. The CDR3 loop spans 14 amino acids. In DNA form, the CDR3 reads TGTGCCAGCAGCTTAGAGGCAGGCACCTACGAGCAGTACTTC. This sequence encodes CASSLEAGTYEQYF.

This clone was counted a few times. The V call is TRBV19, the J call TRBJ1-2, with 11 positions matching TRBD1. Germline V gene sequence: CDR1 LNHDA, CDR2 SQIVND (reference sequence). J gave up 4 bases and V 5 bases, and 3 bases lay outside the gene matches. This CDR3 spans 14 amino acids. The CDR3 bases are TGTGCCAGTAGTGGAGGACAGGGGGCCTATGGCTACACCTTC. Translated, it gives CASSGGQGAYGYTF.